Below are 22 T cell receptor beta chains sequenced from a single sample in a study of control samples from healthy donors and cancer patients. Profiled with immunoSEQ multiplex PCR; TCRdb holds only in-frame clones, not every one. The repertoire holds about 45,000 clones, with approximately 90% as singletons. What was sequenced was PBMCs. The receptors originated from a woman in her thirties or forties with head and neck cancer.

The CDR3, as DNA: TGTGCCAGCAGCCTCGGGGCGGGGCAGGGGCCCTACGAGCAGTACTTC. This gives the protein CASSLGAGQGPYEQYF. V is TRBV3-1 (or the pseudogene TRBV3-2) and J is TRBJ2-7; D may match TRBD1 or TRBD2 (6 bases each). The CDR3 has 16 amino acids. Trimming removed 4 bases at V and 2 bases at J, with 18 bases between. Germline assignment: CDR1 LGHDT and CDR2 YNNKEL (reference sequence).

This clone was counted a few times. The rearrangement links TRBV5-1 to TRBJ1-1, with a possible D match to TRBD1 (5 bases). Trimming cost V 2 bases and J 2 bases, with 19 bases left between them. CDR1 and CDR2 (germline): SGHRS, YFSETQ. The CDR3 runs 17 residues. In nucleotides, the CDR3 is TGCGCCAGCAGCTTAGGGGCCAGGCGTGGGGGAAACACTGAAGCTTTCTTT. It specifies CASSLGARRGGNTEAFF.

V is TRBV2 and J is TRBJ2-5, with D unresolved. The CDR3 length is 13 residues. Germline CDR1 and CDR2: SNHLY and FYNNEI. Trimming removed 4 bases at V and 3 bases at J, with 9 bases between. DNA for the CDR3: TGTGCCAGCAGTGGGGGTCTGGAAGAGACCCAGTACTTC. Its protein is CASSGGLEETQYF.

This sequence joins TRBV10-3 and TRBJ1-4, with D possibly TRBD1 on 6 matching bases. The CDR3 runs to 15 residues. V shed 3 bases and J shed 8 bases, with 16 bases lying between them. Germline V gives CDR1 ENHRY, CDR2 SYGVKD. The CDR3 loop reads CAISDPGTFGEKLFF. The CDR3 DNA follows: TGTGCCATCAGTGACCCTGGGACATTTGGGGAAAAACTGTTTTTT.

This rearrangement joins TRBV4-2 to TRBJ2-7; 12 positions agree with TRBD2. With 5 bases clipped from V and 7 bases from J, the junction kept 9 bases outside the gene matches. CDR1 and CDR2 (germline): LGHNA, YNFKEQ. This CDR3 is built from 15 residues. The CDR3 loop reads CASSSQLAGGEEQYF. DNA of the CDR3: TGTGCCAGCAGCTCCCAACTAGCGGGGGGCGAGGAGCAGTACTTC.

The chain carries TRBV7-6 and TRBJ1-2; D perhaps matches TRBD1 (6 bases). The CDR3 loop spans 14 amino acids. The V end lost 0 bases, the J end lost 6 bases, and 11 bases lay between the germline ends. Germline V gene lookup returns CDR1 SGHVS and CDR2 FNYEAQ. The CDR3 reads CASSLAGEGDGYTF. The CDR3 nucleotides are TGTGCCAGCAGCTTAGCGGGAGAGGGGGATGGCTACACCTTC.

The J gene is TRBJ1-2, the V gene TRBV6-5; 7 positions match TRBD1. With V trimmed by 10 bases and J by 0 bases, 8 bases remained unmatched. The germline V gene encodes CDR1 MNHEY and CDR2 SVGAGI. CDR3 length: 14 residues. CDR3 coding DNA: TGTGCCACGATGACAGGGAACACTAACTATGGCTACACCTTC. It yields the protein CATMTGNTNYGYTF.

The chain links TRBV5-5 to TRBJ1-2; weak D call: TRBD1 (6 bases). Germline V gene data show CDR1 as SGHKS and CDR2 as YYEKEE (reference sequence). The CDR3 length is 15 residues. Deletions cut 3 bases from V and 6 bases from J, with 18 bases between. The CDR3 DNA reads TGTGCCAGCAGCTCTTCGGGTGGACAGATGCATGGCTACACCTTC. This codes for CASSSSGGQMHGYTF. Based on the CDR3 plus reference TRBV5-5 and TRBJ1-2, the full variable domain is DAGVTQSPTHLIKTRGQQVTLRCSPISGHKSVSWYQQVLGQGPQFIFQYYEKEERGRGNFPDRFSARQFPNYSSELNVNALLLGDSALYLCASSSSGGQMHGYTFGSGTRLTVV.

This clone has just a few counts. The CDR3 region is CASNRNLNTEAFF. In nucleotides, the CDR3 is TGTGCCAGCAATAGGAACTTGAACACTGAAGCTTTCTTT. V is TRBV6-5 and J is TRBJ1-1; unclear D gene. Germline CDR1 and CDR2: MNHEY and SVGAGI. The CDR3 is 13 amino acids. V was shortened by 7 bases and J by 0 bases, with 9 bases between the two germline ends.

J is TRBJ2-5 and V is TRBV30, with 11 bases fitting TRBD1. CDR1 is GTSNPN, CDR2 SVGIG, per germline (reference sequence). The CDR3 spans 15 residues. V lost 2 bases to trimming and J lost 1 base; unmatched junction nucleotides: 3. In nucleotides, the CDR3 is TGTGCCTGGAGTCCCGGGACAGGGGGCCAAGAGACCCAGTACTTC. Its translation is CAWSPGTGGQETQYF.

V usage is TRBV19 and J usage is TRBJ1-1; TRBD1 agrees at 8 bases. The CDR3 is made up of 14 amino acids. V lost 6 bases, J lost 3 bases, and 6 bases stayed unmatched. The germline V gene has CDR1 LNHDA and CDR2 SQIVND (reference sequence). CDR3 bases: TGTGCCAGTAGGGACAGGGAGGCGGACACTGAAGCTTTCTTT. Its translation: CASRDREADTEAFF.

This clone was detected only once. In DNA, the CDR3 is TGTGCCAGCAAGACTAGCGGGGGGGCAGATACGCAGTATTTT. Protein sequence: CASKTSGGADTQYF. The chain joins TRBV3-1 (or the pseudogene TRBV3-2) to TRBJ2-3, with TRBD2 matching over 14 bases. This CDR3 contains 14 residues. V lost 7 bases, J lost 4 bases, and 1 base stayed unmatched. Germline V gives CDR1 LGHDT, CDR2 YNNKEL (reference sequence).

This chain links TRBV6-5 with TRBJ1-4, with D uncertain. This CDR3 comprises 14 residues. The germline CDR1 and CDR2 sequences are MNHEY and SVGAGI. V was cut by 2 bases and J by 7 bases, with 11 bases left in between. The CDR3: CASSYHRDSEKLFF. The CDR3 coding sequence is TGTGCCAGCAGTTACCACAGAGACTCTGAAAAACTGTTTTTT.

The rearrangement uses TRBV28 and TRBJ1-2; no clear D gene. The CDR3 runs 17 residues. The germline V gene encodes CDR1 MDHEN and CDR2 SYDVKM. The V and J ends lost 3 bases and 6 bases respectively, with 23 bases between them. The CDR3 DNA sequence: TGTGCCAGCAGTTTTGGGCCAGCTCTTGAAACCTCGGATGGCTACACCTTC. This gives the protein CASSFGPALETSDGYTF.

V is TRBV30 and J is TRBJ2-5; D remains ambiguous. The V gene's germline CDR1 is GTSNPN and CDR2 SVGIG (reference sequence). V lost 3 bases and J lost 1, with 9 bases in between. The CDR3 length is 13 residues. The CDR3 protein is CAWRRASQETQYF. The CDR3 DNA follows: TGTGCCTGGAGAAGGGCGAGCCAAGAGACCCAGTACTTC.

V is TRBV28 and J is TRBJ2-7, with TRBD2 matching 8 bases. CDR3 length: 15 residues. After removal of 2 bases from V and 7 bases from J, the junction contained 10 bases not matched to a gene. Germline V lookup: CDR1 MDHEN, CDR2 SYDVKM. In DNA form, the CDR3 reads TGTGCCAGCAGTTTAGGGCGGGAGGTTATGCAGGAGCAGTACTTC. Amino acids: CASSLGREVMQEQYF.

The chain joins TRBV9 to TRBJ2-1; weak D call: TRBD1 (5 bases). V was trimmed by 3 bases and J by 8 bases, leaving 15 bases between them. CDR3 length: 14 amino acids. Germline CDR1 and CDR2: SGDLS and YYNGEE. CDR3 bases: TGTGCCAGCAGCGAGAGAAGGGGTGCGGATGAGCAGTTCTTC. Protein sequence: CASSERRGADEQFF.

Only a few counts were recorded for this clone. The chain uses TRBV7-2 and TRBJ2-1, with D perhaps TRBD2 (5 bases). Germline V gene sequence: CDR1 SGHTA, CDR2 FQGNSA. This CDR3 has 14 amino acids. The V end lost 2 bases, the J end lost 7 bases, and 12 bases lay between the germline ends. CDR3 in DNA: TGTGCCAGCAGCTTAATGCTAGCTTCAAATGAGCAGTTCTTC. Its protein is CASSLMLASNEQFF. The full variable domain, completed using reference TRBV7-2 and TRBJ2-1, is GAGVSQSPSNKVTEKGKDVELRCDPISGHTALYWYRQSLGQGLEFLIYFQGNSAPDKSGLPSDRFSAERTGGSVSTLTIQRTQQEDSAVYLCASSLMLASNEQFFGPGTRLTVL.

This clone was found once. The V and J genes are TRBV27 and TRBJ2-2, with 12 bases identical to TRBD2. The CDR3 covers 13 residues. CDR1 MNHEY and CDR2 SMNVEV come from the germline V gene (reference sequence). Trimming cost V 10 bases and J 7 bases; bases outside gene matches: 4. This chain's CDR3 is CATLAGGGGELFF. Here the CDR3 DNA reads TGTGCCACCCTAGCGGGGGGGGGCGGGGAGCTGTTTTTT.

The chain couples TRBV7-2 to TRBJ2-7; D possibly uses TRBD1 or TRBD2 (6 bases each). CDR3 size: 16 residues. V lost 0 bases, J lost 2 bases, and 14 bases lay in between. Per germline, CDR1 SGHTA and CDR2 FQGNSA. The CDR3 reads CASSLAAGAGTYEQYF. The CDR3 nucleotides are TGTGCCAGCAGCTTAGCCGCAGGGGCGGGAACCTACGAGCAGTACTTC.

This chain links TRBV12-3 or TRBV12-4 with TRBJ2-5, with 8 bases fitting TRBD1. The CDR3 sequence is 13 residues long. Unmatched junction bases numbered 7, after V lost 8 bases and J lost 5 bases. The chain's CDR3 is CASARGHRETQYF. The CDR3 DNA is TGTGCCAGCGCCAGGGGGCACCGTGAGACCCAGTACTTC.

The chain is built from TRBV19 and TRBJ2-7, with D tentatively TRBD2 (6 bases). The germline CDR1 and CDR2 sequences are LNHDA and SQIVND (reference sequence). V was pared by 3 bases and J by 5 bases, with 14 bases between. The CDR3 runs to 14 residues. The CDR3 nucleotides are TGTGCCAGTAGTATCGGGGGATCCATCCACGAGCAGTACTTC. Amino acid sequence: CASSIGGSIHEQYF.